This T cell receptor (beta chain) was obtained from a study of cytotoxic CD8 clonotypes in ibrutinib-treated CLL. Produced via immunoSEQ multiplex PCR; TCRdb's table is partial and in-frame only. The sample has roughly 47,000 clones; approximately 51% are singletons. The germline V gene has CDR1 MDHEN and CDR2 SYDVKM. CDR3 length: 15 amino acids. The TCR originated in a human donor with chronic lymphocytic leukemia. The gene calls are TRBV28 and TRBJ2-5; TRBD1 matches at 10 bases. The tail of the sequence fits TRBJ2-7 better, so the J call may be wrong. Sequencing used PBMCs, obtained after 12 months of ibrutinib treatment. The CDR3 loop is CASSLRGQGSHEQYF. In nucleotides, the CDR3 is TGTGCCAGCAGTTTAAGGGGACAGGGGTCCCACGAGCAGTACTTC.